This T cell receptor beta chain derives from a study of T cell changes during pregnancy in multiple sclerosis. TCRdb's copy holds only in-frame clones and misses some; the assay was immunoSEQ multiplex PCR. The table includes fewer than 85,000 clones, 70% to 90% detected once. This clone was observed a handful of times. CDR3 size: 12 residues. CDR1 and CDR2 (germline): LNHDA, SQIVND (reference sequence). V lost 5 bases, J lost 15 bases, and 7 bases stayed unmatched. This specimen was peripheral blood, taken before pregnancy. The clonotype was recovered from a female donor with multiple sclerosis, enrolled in a pregnancy study. The chain uses TRBV19 and TRBJ1-6; TRBD1 aligns across 7 bases. The CDR3 spells CASSGGPGGLHF. The CDR3 DNA is TGTGCCAGTAGTGGTGGTCCAGGGGGCCTCCACTTT.